A selection of T cell receptor beta chains follows, all from one sample in a study of STAT3 mutations in large granular lymphocyte leukemia. TCRdb's table, derived via immunoSEQ multiplex PCR, lists solely in-frame clones and lacks some. The profile shows several thousand clones, 75% of them singletons. The sequenced material came from peripheral blood mononuclear cells. Every receptor here comes from a woman in her 40s with T-cell large granular lymphocyte leukemia. Some clones in this sample may be carry-over from other donors' samples. CDR3s include the opening cysteine and the closing phenylalanine or tryptophan. The order of the fields is D gene, V gene, J gene, clone size, CDR3 DNA, CDR3 protein. The D gene is left open where the match is weak. The size of a clone is reported for some rows only, either as once, few or many, or as a class for expanded clones.

d_call: TRBD1
v_call: TRBV5-1
j_call: TRBJ1-2
clone_size: NA
cdr3_nt: TGCGCCAGCAGCTTGGCCGTCGGGGACAGGCCCTATGGCTACACCTTC
cdr3_aa: CASSLAVGDRPYGYTF

d_call: NA
v_call: TRBV6-6
j_call: TRBJ1-5
clone_size: NA
cdr3_nt: TGTGCCAGCGCATCGTACAATCAGCCCCAGCATTTT
cdr3_aa: CASASYNQPQHF

d_call: TRBD1
v_call: TRBV12-5
j_call: TRBJ1-1
clone_size: NA
cdr3_nt: TGTGCTAGTGGTTTGTGGACAGGGAGAGGAGCTTTCTTT
cdr3_aa: CASGLWTGRGAFF

d_call: NA
v_call: TRBV30
j_call: TRBJ2-7
clone_size: NA
cdr3_nt: TGTGCCTGGATTAGCATGGGCTACGAGCAGTACTTC
cdr3_aa: CAWISMGYEQYF

d_call: NA
v_call: TRBV13
j_call: TRBJ2-7
clone_size: NA
cdr3_nt: TGTGCCAGCAGCTACCAGACTAGGGGTCTCTACGAGCAGTACTTC
cdr3_aa: CASSYQTRGLYEQYF

d_call: TRBD1
v_call: TRBV6-1
j_call: TRBJ2-1
clone_size: NA
cdr3_nt: TGTGCCAGCAGTGACGGGACAGGGGCTAATGAGCAGTTCTTC
cdr3_aa: CASSDGTGANEQFF

d_call: TRBD2
v_call: TRBV18
j_call: TRBJ2-1
clone_size: NA
cdr3_nt: TGTGCCAGCTCACCGAGCGAGCGGGGGTACAATGAGCAGTTCTTC
cdr3_aa: CASSPSERGYNEQFF

d_call: NA
v_call: TRBV6-1
j_call: TRBJ1-5
clone_size: NA
cdr3_nt: TGTGCCAGCAGTGAGTCAGGGCACAATCAGCCCCAGCATTTT
cdr3_aa: CASSESGHNQPQHF

d_call: NA
v_call: TRBV6-5
j_call: TRBJ1-1
clone_size: NA
cdr3_nt: TGTGCCAGCACAGGGCCGAACACTGAAGCTTTCTTT
cdr3_aa: CASTGPNTEAFF

d_call: TRBD2
v_call: TRBV5-1
j_call: TRBJ2-7
clone_size: NA
cdr3_nt: TGCGCCAGCAGCGCGCTGGCGGGAGCCTACGAGCAGTACTTC
cdr3_aa: CASSALAGAYEQYF

d_call: NA
v_call: TRBV6-5
j_call: TRBJ1-1
clone_size: NA
cdr3_nt: TGTGCCAGCACCGTCCCGGGGGGGAACACTGAAGCTTTCTTT
cdr3_aa: CASTVPGGNTEAFF

d_call: NA
v_call: TRBV30
j_call: TRBJ1-6
clone_size: once
cdr3_nt: TGTGCCTGGGGGCCGCTTCCCGAGACACCCCTCCACTTT
cdr3_aa: CAWGPLPETPLHF

d_call: TRBD1
v_call: TRBV23-1
j_call: TRBJ2-3
clone_size: NA
cdr3_nt: TGCGCCAGCAGTCGGGAGAAGGGGACAGGAGATTGCGCAGATACGCAGTATTTT
cdr3_aa: CASSREKGTGDCADTQYF

d_call: TRBD2
v_call: TRBV5-4
j_call: TRBJ2-7
clone_size: NA
cdr3_nt: TGTGCCAGCAGCTTCGGGGGGGTTTTCTACGAGCAGTACTTC
cdr3_aa: CASSFGGVFYEQYF

d_call: TRBD1
v_call: TRBV5-1
j_call: TRBJ2-1
clone_size: NA
cdr3_nt: TGCGCCAGCAGCCCGACAGGGAATTTCCCTGATGAGCAGTTCTTC
cdr3_aa: CASSPTGNFPDEQFF

d_call: TRBD1
v_call: TRBV2
j_call: TRBJ1-6
clone_size: NA
cdr3_nt: TGTGCCAGCAGATTGGACAGGGCGGGTTCACCCCTCCACTTT
cdr3_aa: CASRLDRAGSPLHF

d_call: NA
v_call: TRBV13
j_call: TRBJ1-2
clone_size: once
cdr3_nt: TGTGCCAGCAGCTTTGTGGCAGCAAATGGCTACACCTTC
cdr3_aa: CASSFVAANGYTF

d_call: TRBD1
v_call: TRBV5-1
j_call: TRBJ2-7
clone_size: NA
cdr3_nt: TGCGCCAGCAGCTCGACGGGGACAGGGATGGGGGAGCAGTACTTC
cdr3_aa: CASSSTGTGMGEQYF

d_call: NA
v_call: TRBV18
j_call: TRBJ1-4
clone_size: NA
cdr3_nt: TGTGCCAGCTCACCACCGGGGGGCGGTGAAAAACTGTTTTTT
cdr3_aa: CASSPPGGGEKLFF

d_call: NA
v_call: TRBV9
j_call: TRBJ1-2
clone_size: few
cdr3_nt: TGTGCCAGCAGCTACCAGGGAATTTCAGCTAACTATGGCTACACCTTC
cdr3_aa: CASSYQGISANYGYTF

d_call: TRBD1
v_call: TRBV5-4
j_call: TRBJ1-1
clone_size: NA
cdr3_nt: TGTGCCAGCAGCTTAAGGGACAGGAACACTGAAGCTTTCTTT
cdr3_aa: CASSLRDRNTEAFF

d_call: NA
v_call: TRBV7-9
j_call: TRBJ1-2
clone_size: NA
cdr3_nt: TGTGCCAGCAGCTTACCGTTCGACAGCTATGGCTACACCTTC
cdr3_aa: CASSLPFDSYGYTF

d_call: NA
v_call: TRBV18
j_call: TRBJ1-1
clone_size: NA
cdr3_nt: TGTGCCAGCTCACCACGGGGGCTGAACACTGAAGCTTTCTTT
cdr3_aa: CASSPRGLNTEAFF

d_call: TRBD1
v_call: TRBV5-4
j_call: TRBJ2-7
clone_size: NA
cdr3_nt: TGTGCCAGCAGCTTGGGGTCCGGGACAGCAATGGGCGAGCAGTACTTC
cdr3_aa: CASSLGSGTAMGEQYF

d_call: NA
v_call: TRBV5-1
j_call: TRBJ2-7
clone_size: medium-sized
cdr3_nt: TGCGCCAGCAGCCCGGAGTGGTGGCCTAGCTCCTACGAGCAGTACTTC
cdr3_aa: CASSPEWWPSSYEQYF

d_call: TRBD1
v_call: TRBV30
j_call: TRBJ1-6
clone_size: few
cdr3_nt: TGTGCCTGGACCCGACAGGGGGCATTGAATTCACCCCTCCACTTT
cdr3_aa: CAWTRQGALNSPLHF

d_call: NA
v_call: TRBV30
j_call: TRBJ1-3
clone_size: NA
cdr3_nt: TGTGCCTCCGGGGGAAACACCATATATTTT
cdr3_aa: CASGGNTIYF

d_call: NA
v_call: TRBV27
j_call: TRBJ2-7
clone_size: NA
cdr3_nt: TGTGCCAGCAGTCCAAGTTTTATGGGACGGAACTACGAGCAGTACTTC
cdr3_aa: CASSPSFMGRNYEQYF

d_call: NA
v_call: TRBV7-9
j_call: TRBJ1-1
clone_size: NA
cdr3_nt: TGTGCCAGCAGCTTAGAGGTGAACACTGAAGCTTTCTTT
cdr3_aa: CASSLEVNTEAFF

d_call: NA
v_call: TRBV29-1
j_call: TRBJ1-2
clone_size: NA
cdr3_nt: TGCAGCGGGGTCGGGCCCTCTGGCTACACCTTC
cdr3_aa: CSGVGPSGYTF

d_call: NA
v_call: TRBV30
j_call: TRBJ1-1
clone_size: NA
cdr3_nt: TGTGCCTGTAAACCCCAGAGGGTGAACACTGAAGCTTTCTTT
cdr3_aa: CACKPQRVNTEAFF

d_call: NA
v_call: TRBV7-9
j_call: TRBJ1-5
clone_size: NA
cdr3_nt: TGTGCCAGCAGCTTAGGCTCAGGGGCCCAGCATTTT
cdr3_aa: CASSLGSGAQHF

d_call: NA
v_call: TRBV5-1
j_call: TRBJ1-4
clone_size: NA
cdr3_nt: TGCGCCAGCAGCTTGGTGGGGGCGGGTGAAAAACTGTTTTTT
cdr3_aa: CASSLVGAGEKLFF

d_call: NA
v_call: TRBV5-1
j_call: TRBJ2-3
clone_size: NA
cdr3_nt: TGCGCCAGCAGGGGACGAGCTAGCACAGATACGCAGTATTTT
cdr3_aa: CASRGRASTDTQYF

d_call: TRBD2
v_call: TRBV6-5
j_call: TRBJ2-7
clone_size: few
cdr3_nt: TGTGCCAGCAGTTACTCTGGCGGGGGGAACTACGAGCAGTACTTC
cdr3_aa: CASSYSGGGNYEQYF

d_call: NA
v_call: TRBV5-1
j_call: TRBJ2-5
clone_size: once
cdr3_nt: TGCGCCAGCAGACAGGCCCACCAAGAGACCCAGTACTTC
cdr3_aa: CASRQAHQETQYF

d_call: NA
v_call: TRBV30
j_call: TRBJ2-1
clone_size: NA
cdr3_nt: TGTGCCTGGGGGGGAGCTCACTCCTACAATGAGCAGTTCTTC
cdr3_aa: CAWGGAHSYNEQFF

d_call: NA
v_call: TRBV7-2
j_call: TRBJ1-2
clone_size: NA
cdr3_nt: TGTGCCAGCAGCTTATACGTATCCGGCTACACCTTC
cdr3_aa: CASSLYVSGYTF

d_call: NA
v_call: TRBV5-4
j_call: TRBJ2-5
clone_size: NA
cdr3_nt: TGTGCCAGCAGCCAGGACCGGACCGGTGAGACCCAGTACTTC
cdr3_aa: CASSQDRTGETQYF

d_call: NA
v_call: TRBV5-1
j_call: TRBJ2-5
clone_size: NA
cdr3_nt: TGCGCCAGCAGCCCACAGGGACACAAAGAGACCCAGTACTTC
cdr3_aa: CASSPQGHKETQYF

d_call: TRBD1
v_call: TRBV18
j_call: TRBJ2-2
clone_size: NA
cdr3_nt: TGTGCCAGCTCACCCGGACAGGGGGCAAACACCGGGGAGCTGTTTTTT
cdr3_aa: CASSPGQGANTGELFF

d_call: TRBD2
v_call: TRBV9
j_call: TRBJ2-3
clone_size: NA
cdr3_nt: TGTGCCAGCAGCGTAGAGGGGACTAGCGGCCTCACAGATACGCAGTATTTT
cdr3_aa: CASSVEGTSGLTDTQYF

d_call: NA
v_call: TRBV18
j_call: TRBJ2-7
clone_size: NA
cdr3_nt: TGTGCCAGCTCACCACTCCTAGAGTCTAACGAGCAGTACTTC
cdr3_aa: CASSPLLESNEQYF

d_call: NA
v_call: TRBV19
j_call: TRBJ2-5
clone_size: NA
cdr3_nt: TGTGCCAGTAGTATTATGGAGACCCAGTACTTC
cdr3_aa: CASSIMETQYF

d_call: NA
v_call: TRBV5-1
j_call: TRBJ2-5
clone_size: NA
cdr3_nt: TGCGCCAGCAGCTTGGCCACGGGCGGTCAAGAGACCCAGTACTTC
cdr3_aa: CASSLATGGQETQYF